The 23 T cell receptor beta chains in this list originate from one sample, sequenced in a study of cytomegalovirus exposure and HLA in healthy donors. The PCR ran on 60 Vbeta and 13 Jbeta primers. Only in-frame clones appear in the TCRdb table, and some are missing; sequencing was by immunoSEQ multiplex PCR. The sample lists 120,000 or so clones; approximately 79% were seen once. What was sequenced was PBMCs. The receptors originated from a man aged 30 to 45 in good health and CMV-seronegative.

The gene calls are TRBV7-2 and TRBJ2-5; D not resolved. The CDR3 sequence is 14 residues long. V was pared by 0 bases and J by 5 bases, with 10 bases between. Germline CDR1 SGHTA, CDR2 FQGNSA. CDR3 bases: TGTGCCAGCAGCTTAGCTAGATTCCTCGAGACCCAGTACTTC. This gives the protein CASSLARFLETQYF.

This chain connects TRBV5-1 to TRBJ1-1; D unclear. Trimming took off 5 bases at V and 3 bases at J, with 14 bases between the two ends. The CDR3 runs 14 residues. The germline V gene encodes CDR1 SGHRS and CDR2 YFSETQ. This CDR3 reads CASSYGGSYTEAFF. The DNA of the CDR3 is TGCGCCAGCAGTTATGGCGGGTCATACACTGAAGCTTTCTTT.

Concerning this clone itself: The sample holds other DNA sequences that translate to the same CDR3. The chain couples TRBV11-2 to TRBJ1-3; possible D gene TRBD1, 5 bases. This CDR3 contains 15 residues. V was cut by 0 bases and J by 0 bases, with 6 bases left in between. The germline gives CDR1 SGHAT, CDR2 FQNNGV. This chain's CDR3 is CASSLDRVSGNTIYF. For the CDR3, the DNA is TGTGCCAGCAGCTTAGACAGGGTCTCTGGAAACACCATATATTTT.

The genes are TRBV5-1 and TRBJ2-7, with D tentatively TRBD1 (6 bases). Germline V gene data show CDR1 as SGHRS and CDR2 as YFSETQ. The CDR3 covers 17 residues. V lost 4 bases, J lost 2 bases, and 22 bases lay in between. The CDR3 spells CASSRTWRTASPYEQYF. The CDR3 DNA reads TGCGCCAGCAGCCGAACTTGGCGGACAGCCTCCCCCTACGAGCAGTACTTC.

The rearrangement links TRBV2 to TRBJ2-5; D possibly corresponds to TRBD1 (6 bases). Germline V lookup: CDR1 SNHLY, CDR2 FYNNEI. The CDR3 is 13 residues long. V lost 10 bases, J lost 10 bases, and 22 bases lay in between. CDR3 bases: TGTGCCATCCCGAGCCCCACAGGGTTAGGCCAGTACTTC. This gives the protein CAIPSPTGLGQYF.

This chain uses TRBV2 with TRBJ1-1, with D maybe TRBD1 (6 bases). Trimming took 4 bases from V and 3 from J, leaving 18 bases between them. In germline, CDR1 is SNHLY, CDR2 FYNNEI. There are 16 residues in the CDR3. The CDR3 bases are TGTGCCAGCAGTGTCACAGGGATAGCGGGGGACACTGAAGCTTTCTTT. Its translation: CASSVTGIAGDTEAFF.

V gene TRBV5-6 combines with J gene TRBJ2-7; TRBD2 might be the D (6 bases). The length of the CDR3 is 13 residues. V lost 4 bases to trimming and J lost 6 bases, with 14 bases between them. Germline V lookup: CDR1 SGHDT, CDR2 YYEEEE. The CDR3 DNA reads TGTGCCAGCAGCCTGACTAGAATCGGCGAGCAGTACTTC. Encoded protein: CASSLTRIGEQYF. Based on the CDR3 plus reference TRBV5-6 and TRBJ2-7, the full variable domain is DAGVTQSPTHLIKTRGQQVTLRCSPKSGHDTVSWYQQALGQGPQFIFQYYEEEERQRGNFPDRFSGHQFPNYSSELNVNALLLGDSALYLCASSLTRIGEQYFGPGTRLTVT.

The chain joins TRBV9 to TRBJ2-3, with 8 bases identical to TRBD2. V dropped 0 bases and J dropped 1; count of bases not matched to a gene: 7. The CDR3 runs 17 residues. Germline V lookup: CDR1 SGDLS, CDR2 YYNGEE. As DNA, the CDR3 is TGTGCCAGCAGCGTAGGAGGTAGCGGGGCCCGCACAGATACGCAGTATTTT. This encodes CASSVGGSGARTDTQYF.

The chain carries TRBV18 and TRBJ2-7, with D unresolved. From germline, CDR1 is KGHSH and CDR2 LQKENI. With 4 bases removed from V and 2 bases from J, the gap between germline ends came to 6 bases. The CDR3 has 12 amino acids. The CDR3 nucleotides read TGTGCCAGCTCACTAAGCACCTACGAGCAGTACTTC. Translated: CASSLSTYEQYF.

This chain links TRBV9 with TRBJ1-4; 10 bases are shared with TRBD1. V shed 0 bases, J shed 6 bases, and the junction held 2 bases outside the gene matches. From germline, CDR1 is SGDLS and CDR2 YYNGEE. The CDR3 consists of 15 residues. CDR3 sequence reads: CASSVGQGAYEKLFF. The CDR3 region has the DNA TGTGCCAGCAGCGTAGGACAGGGGGCTTATGAAAAACTGTTTTTT.

The CDR3 DNA follows: TGTGCCAGCAGCCAAGTTCCAGGGTTAAATGAGCAGTTCTTC. Its protein product is CASSQVPGLNEQFF. The chain couples TRBV4-2 to TRBJ2-1, with D maybe TRBD1 (5 bases). The CDR3 is 14 amino acids. Trimming left V 1 base short and J 7 bases short, with 11 bases between. Germline V gives CDR1 LGHNA, CDR2 YNFKEQ.

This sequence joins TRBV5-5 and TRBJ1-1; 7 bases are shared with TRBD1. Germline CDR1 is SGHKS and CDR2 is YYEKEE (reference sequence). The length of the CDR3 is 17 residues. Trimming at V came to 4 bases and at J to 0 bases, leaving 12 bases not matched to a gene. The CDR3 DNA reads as TGTGCCAGCAGCCCTATTACTCGGACAGGTATGAACACTGAAGCTTTCTTT. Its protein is CASSPITRTGMNTEAFF.

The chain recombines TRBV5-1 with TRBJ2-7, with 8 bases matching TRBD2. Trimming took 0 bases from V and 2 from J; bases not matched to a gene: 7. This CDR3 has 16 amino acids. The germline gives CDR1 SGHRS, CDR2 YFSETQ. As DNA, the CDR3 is TGCGCCAGCAGCTTGGATGGTAGCGGGGTTACCTACGAGCAGTACTTC. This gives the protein CASSLDGSGVTYEQYF.

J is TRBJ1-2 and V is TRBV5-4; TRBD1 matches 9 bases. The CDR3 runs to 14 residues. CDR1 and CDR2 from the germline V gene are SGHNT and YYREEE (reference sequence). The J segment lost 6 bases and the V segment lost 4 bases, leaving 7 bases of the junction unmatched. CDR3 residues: CASSLGQGQDGYTF. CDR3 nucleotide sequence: TGTGCCAGCAGCCTTGGACAGGGGCAAGATGGCTACACCTTC.

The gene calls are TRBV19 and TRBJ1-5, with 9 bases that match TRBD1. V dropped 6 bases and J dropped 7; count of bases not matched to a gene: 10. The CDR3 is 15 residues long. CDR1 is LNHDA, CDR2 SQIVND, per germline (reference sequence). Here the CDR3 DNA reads TGTGCCAGTAGCCCCCAAGGGACAGGGTGGCAGCCCCAGCATTTT. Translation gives CASSPQGTGWQPQHF.

The CDR3 sequence is CATSAKTGAEEKLFF. DNA for the CDR3: TGTGCCACCAGCGCAAAGACAGGGGCGGAGGAAAAACTGTTTTTT. The V call is TRBV15, the J call TRBJ1-4; 8 positions agree with TRBD1. After removal of 5 bases from V and 8 bases from J, the junction contained 10 bases not matched to a gene. This CDR3 contains 15 residues. Per germline, CDR1 LNHNV and CDR2 YYDKDF (reference sequence).

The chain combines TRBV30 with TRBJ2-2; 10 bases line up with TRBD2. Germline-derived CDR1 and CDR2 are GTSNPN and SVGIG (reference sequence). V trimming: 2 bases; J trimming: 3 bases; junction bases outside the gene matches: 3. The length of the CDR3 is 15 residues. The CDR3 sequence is CAWSSLAGDTGELFF. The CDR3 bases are TGTGCCTGGAGTTCTCTAGCGGGGGACACCGGGGAGCTGTTTTTT.

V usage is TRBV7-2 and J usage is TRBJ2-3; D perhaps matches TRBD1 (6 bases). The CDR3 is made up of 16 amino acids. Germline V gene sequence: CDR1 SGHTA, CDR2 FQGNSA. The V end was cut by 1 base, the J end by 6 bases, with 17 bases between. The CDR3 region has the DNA TGTGCCAGCAGCTTAGGGGGGCATACAGGGTCCGATACGCAGTATTTT. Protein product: CASSLGGHTGSDTQYF.

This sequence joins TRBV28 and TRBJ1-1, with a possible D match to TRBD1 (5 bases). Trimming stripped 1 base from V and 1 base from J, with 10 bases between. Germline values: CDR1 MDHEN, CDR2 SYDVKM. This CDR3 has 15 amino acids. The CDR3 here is CASSLLGARNTEAFF. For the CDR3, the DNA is TGTGCCAGCAGTTTATTAGGGGCTCGGAACACTGAAGCTTTCTTT. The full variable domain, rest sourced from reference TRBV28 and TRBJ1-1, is DVKVTQSSRYLVKRTGEKVFLECVQDMDHENMFWYRQDPGLGLRLIYFSYDVKMKEKGDIPEGYSVSREKKERFSLILESASTNQTSMYLCASSLLGARNTEAFFGQGTRLTVV.

Written as DNA, the CDR3 is TGTGCCTGGGGTCCGCCCGGGGGGAAAAACATTCAGTACTTC. Translation gives CAWGPPGGKNIQYF. The V and J genes are TRBV30 and TRBJ2-4; 7 bases are a match to TRBD2. J gave up 4 bases and V 5 bases, and 8 bases lay outside the gene matches. From germline, CDR1 is GTSNPN and CDR2 SVGIG (reference sequence). The CDR3 loop spans 14 amino acids.

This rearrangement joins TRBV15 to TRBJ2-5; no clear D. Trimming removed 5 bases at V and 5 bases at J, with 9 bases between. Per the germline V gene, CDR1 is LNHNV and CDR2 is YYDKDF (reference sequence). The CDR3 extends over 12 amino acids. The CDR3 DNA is TGTGCCACCAGCGGCCCCAGGGAGACCCAGTACTTC. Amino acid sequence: CATSGPRETQYF.

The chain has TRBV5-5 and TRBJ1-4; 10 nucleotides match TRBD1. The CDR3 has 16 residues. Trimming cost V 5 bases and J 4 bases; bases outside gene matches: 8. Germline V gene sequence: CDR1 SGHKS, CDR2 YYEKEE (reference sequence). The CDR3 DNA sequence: TGTGCCAGCAGACAGGGACAGGGGATGCTTAATGAAAAACTGTTTTTT. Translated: CASRQGQGMLNEKLFF.

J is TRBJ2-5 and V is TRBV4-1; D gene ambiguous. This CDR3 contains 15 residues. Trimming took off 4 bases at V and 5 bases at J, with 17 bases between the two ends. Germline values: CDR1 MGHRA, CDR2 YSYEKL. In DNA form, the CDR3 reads TGCGCCAGCAGCCGAATCAGCAAGGTCGGGGAGACCCAGTACTTC. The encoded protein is CASSRISKVGETQYF.